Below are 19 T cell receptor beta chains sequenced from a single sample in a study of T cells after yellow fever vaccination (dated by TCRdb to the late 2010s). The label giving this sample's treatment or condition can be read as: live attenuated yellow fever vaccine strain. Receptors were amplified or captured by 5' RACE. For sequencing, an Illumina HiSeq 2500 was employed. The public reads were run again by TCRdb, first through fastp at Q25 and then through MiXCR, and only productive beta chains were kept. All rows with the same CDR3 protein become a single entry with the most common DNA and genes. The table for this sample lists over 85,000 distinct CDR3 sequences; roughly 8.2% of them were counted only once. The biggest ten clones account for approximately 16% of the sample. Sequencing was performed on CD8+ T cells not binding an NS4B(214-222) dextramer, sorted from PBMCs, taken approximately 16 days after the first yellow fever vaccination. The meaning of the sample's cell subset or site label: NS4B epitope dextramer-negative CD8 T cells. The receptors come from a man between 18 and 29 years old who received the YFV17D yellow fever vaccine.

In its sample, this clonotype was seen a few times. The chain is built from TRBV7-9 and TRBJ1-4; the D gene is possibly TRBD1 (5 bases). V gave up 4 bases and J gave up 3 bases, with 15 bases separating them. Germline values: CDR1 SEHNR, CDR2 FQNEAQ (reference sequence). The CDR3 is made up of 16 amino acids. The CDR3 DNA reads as TGTGCCAGCAGCTCAGGGTCCCGCGGGGCTAATGAAAAACTGTTTTTT. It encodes CASSSGSRGANEKLFF. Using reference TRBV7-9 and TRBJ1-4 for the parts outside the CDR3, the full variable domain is DTGVSQNPRHKITKRGQNVTFRCDPISEHNRLYWYRQTLGQGPEFLTYFQNEAQLEKSRLLSDRFSAERPKGSFSTLEIQRTEQGDSAMYLCASSSGSRGANEKLFFGSGTQLSVL.

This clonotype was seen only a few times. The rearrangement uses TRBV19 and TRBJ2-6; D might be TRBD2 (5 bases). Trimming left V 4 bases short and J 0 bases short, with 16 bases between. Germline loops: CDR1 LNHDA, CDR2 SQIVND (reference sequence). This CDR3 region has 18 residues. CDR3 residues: CASSRGDYYSSGANVLTF. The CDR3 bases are TGTGCCAGTAGTAGGGGAGACTACTACAGCTCTGGGGCCAACGTCCTGACTTTC.

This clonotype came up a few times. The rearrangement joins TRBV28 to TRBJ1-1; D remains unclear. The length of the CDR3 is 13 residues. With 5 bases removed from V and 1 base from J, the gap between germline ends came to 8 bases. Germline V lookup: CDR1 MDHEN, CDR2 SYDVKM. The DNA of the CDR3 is TGTGCCAGCAGTCCTCACGGGAACACTGAAGCTTTCTTT. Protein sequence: CASSPHGNTEAFF.

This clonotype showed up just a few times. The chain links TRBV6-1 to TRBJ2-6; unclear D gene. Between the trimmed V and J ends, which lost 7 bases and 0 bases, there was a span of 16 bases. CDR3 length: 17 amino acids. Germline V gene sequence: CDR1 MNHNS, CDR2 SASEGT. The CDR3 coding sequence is TGTGCCAGCAAGCCCTGGAATTTCCGCTCTGGGGCCAACGTCCTGACTTTC. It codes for CASKPWNFRSGANVLTF.

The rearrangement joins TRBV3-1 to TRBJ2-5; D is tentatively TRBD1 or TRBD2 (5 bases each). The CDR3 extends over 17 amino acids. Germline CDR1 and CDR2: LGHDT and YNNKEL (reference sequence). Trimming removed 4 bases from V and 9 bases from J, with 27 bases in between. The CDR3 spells CASSPLGGDGWEWAQYF. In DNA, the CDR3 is TGTGCCAGCAGCCCCCTCGGTGGGGACGGGTGGGAGTGGGCCCAGTACTTC.

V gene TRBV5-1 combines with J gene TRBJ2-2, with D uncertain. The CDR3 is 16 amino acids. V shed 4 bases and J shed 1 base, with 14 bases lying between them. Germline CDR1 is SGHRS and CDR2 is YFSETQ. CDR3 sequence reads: CASSETDPLNTGELFF. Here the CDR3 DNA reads TGCGCCAGCAGCGAAACAGACCCGCTGAACACCGGGGAGCTGTTTTTT.

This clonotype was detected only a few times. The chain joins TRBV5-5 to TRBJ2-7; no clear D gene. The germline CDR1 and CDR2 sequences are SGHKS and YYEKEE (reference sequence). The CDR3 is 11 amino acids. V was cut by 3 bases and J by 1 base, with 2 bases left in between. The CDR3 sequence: CASSWSYEQYF. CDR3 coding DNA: TGTGCCAGCAGCTGGTCCTACGAGCAGTACTTC. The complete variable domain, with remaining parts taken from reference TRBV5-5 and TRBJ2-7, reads DAGVTQSPTHLIKTRGQQVTLRCSPISGHKSVSWYQQVLGQGPQFIFQYYEKEERGRGNFPDRFSARQFPNYSSELNVNALLLGDSALYLCASSWSYEQYFGPGTRLTVT.

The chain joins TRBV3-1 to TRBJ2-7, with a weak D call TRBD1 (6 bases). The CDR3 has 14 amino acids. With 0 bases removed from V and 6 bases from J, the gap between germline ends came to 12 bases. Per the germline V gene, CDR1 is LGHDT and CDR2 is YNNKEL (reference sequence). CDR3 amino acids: CASSQELGAVEQYV. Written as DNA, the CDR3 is TGTGCCAGCAGCCAAGAGCTGGGGGCGGTCGAGCAGTACGTC.

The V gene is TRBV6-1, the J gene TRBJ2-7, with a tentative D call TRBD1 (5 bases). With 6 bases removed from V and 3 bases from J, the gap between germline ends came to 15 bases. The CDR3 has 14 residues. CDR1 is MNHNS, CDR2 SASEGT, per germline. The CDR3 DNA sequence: TGTGCCAGCAGGGAAACGGCAGGGTACTACGAGCAGTACTTC. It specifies CASRETAGYYEQYF.

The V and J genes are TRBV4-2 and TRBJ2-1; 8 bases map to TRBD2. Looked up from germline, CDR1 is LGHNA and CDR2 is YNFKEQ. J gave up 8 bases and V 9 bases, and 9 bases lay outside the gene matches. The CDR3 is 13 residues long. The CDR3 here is CARGSAGGYEQFF. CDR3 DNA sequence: TGTGCCAGGGGCTCGGCGGGAGGATATGAGCAGTTCTTC.

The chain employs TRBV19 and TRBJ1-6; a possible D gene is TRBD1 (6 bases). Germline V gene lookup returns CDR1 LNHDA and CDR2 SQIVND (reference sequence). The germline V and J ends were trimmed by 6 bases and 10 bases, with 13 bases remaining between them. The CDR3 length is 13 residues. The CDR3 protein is CASRDGQLSPLHF. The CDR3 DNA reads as TGTGCCAGTAGGGACGGACAGTTATCACCCCTCCACTTT.

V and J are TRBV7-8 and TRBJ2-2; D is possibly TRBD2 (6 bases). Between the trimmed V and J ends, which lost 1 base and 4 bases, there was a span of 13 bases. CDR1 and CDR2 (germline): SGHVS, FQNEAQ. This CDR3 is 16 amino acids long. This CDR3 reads CASSLGGGVGTGELFF. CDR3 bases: TGTGCCAGCAGCTTAGGAGGCGGGGTGGGCACCGGGGAGCTGTTTTTT.

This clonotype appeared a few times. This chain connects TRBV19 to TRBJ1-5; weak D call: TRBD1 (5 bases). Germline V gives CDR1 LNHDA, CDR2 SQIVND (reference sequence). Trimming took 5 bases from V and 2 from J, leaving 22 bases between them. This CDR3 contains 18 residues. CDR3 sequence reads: CASSPGGFGAWGNQPQHF. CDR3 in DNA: TGTGCCAGTAGTCCCGGTGGATTTGGGGCCTGGGGCAATCAGCCCCAGCATTTT.

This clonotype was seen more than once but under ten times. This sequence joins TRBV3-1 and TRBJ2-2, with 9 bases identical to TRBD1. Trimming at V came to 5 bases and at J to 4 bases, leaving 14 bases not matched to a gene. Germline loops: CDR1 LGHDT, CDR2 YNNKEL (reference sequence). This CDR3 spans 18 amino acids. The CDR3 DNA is TGTGCCAGCAGCATCCGGACAGGGGATCGGGTTTCCACCGGGGAGCTGTTTTTT. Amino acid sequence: CASSIRTGDRVSTGELFF. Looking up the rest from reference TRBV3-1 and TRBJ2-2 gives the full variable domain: DTAVSQTPKYLVTQMGNDKSIKCEQNLGHDTMYWYKQDSKKFLKIMFSYNNKELIINETVPNRFSPKSPDKAHLNLHINSLELGDSAVYFCASSIRTGDRVSTGELFFGEGSRLTVL.

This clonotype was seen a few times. The CDR3 here is CATSRVVPGQGLETQYF. In DNA, the CDR3 is TGTGCCACCAGCAGGGTCGTCCCGGGACAGGGTTTGGAGACCCAGTACTTC. This sequence joins TRBV15 and TRBJ2-5; 9 bases match TRBD1. CDR3 size: 17 residues. From germline, CDR1 is LNHNV and CDR2 YYDKDF (reference sequence). J gave up 5 bases and V 3 bases, and 13 bases lay outside the gene matches.

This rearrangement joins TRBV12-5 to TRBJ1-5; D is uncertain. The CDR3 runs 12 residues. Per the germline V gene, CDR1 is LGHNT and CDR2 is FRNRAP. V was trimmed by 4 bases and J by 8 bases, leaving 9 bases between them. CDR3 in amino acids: CASGWGVEPQHF. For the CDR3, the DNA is TGTGCTAGTGGTTGGGGAGTGGAGCCCCAGCATTTT.

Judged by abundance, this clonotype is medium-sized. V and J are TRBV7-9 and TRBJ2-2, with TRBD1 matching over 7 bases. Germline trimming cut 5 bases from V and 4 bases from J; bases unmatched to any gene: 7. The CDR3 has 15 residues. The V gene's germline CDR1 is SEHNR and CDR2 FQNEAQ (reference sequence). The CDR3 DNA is TGTGCCAGCAGCATCCCGGGACAGCCCACCGGGGAGCTGTTTTTT. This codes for CASSIPGQPTGELFF.

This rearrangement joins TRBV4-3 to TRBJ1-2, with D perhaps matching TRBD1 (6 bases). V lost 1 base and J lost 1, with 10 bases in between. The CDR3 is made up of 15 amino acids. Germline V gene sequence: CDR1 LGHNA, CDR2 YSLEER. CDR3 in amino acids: CASSQVEGDNYGYTF. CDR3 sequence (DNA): TGCGCCAGCAGCCAAGTGGAGGGGGATAACTATGGCTACACCTTC.

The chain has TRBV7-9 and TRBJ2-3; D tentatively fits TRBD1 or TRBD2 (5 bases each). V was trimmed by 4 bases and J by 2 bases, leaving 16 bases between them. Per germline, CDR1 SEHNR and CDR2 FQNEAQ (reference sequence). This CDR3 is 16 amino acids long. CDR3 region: CASSSPRDGYTDTQYF. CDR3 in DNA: TGTGCCAGCAGCTCCCCCCGGGACGGCTACACAGATACGCAGTATTTT.